This TCR beta chain was obtained from a study of cytomegalovirus exposure and HLA in healthy donors. Looking at the study overall: There were roughly 80 million unique TCRs (from HLA-typed donors) in an early data release. Study observations and caveats: The listing of 150 or so TCR beta chains classed them as cytomegalovirus-associated. Certain sequence variants were highly shared and formed a cluster, and this cluster was likely a sequencing artifact. TRBV6-2, TRBV6-3 and other indistinguishable V segments were excluded.

PCR was performed using 60 Vbeta and 13 Jbeta primers. Only in-frame clones appear in the TCRdb table, and some are missing; sequencing was by immunoSEQ multiplex PCR. Of under 60,000 clones listed, around four fifths are singletons. As to this clone: Antigen: not known.

This CDR3 region has 15 residues. Germline V CDR1 and CDR2: SGHVS, FQNEAQ. Trimming removed 1 base from V and 0 bases from J; junction bases left unmatched: 2. The chain is built from TRBV7-8 and TRBJ2-5; 7 positions match TRBD1. The TCR was taken from a man in his forties or fifties in good health and CMV-seronegative. Sequenced: PBMCs. The CDR3 DNA follows: TGTGCCAGCAGCTTAGTTGGGACAGACCAAGAGACCCAGTACTTC. Translated, it gives CASSLVGTDQETQYF.